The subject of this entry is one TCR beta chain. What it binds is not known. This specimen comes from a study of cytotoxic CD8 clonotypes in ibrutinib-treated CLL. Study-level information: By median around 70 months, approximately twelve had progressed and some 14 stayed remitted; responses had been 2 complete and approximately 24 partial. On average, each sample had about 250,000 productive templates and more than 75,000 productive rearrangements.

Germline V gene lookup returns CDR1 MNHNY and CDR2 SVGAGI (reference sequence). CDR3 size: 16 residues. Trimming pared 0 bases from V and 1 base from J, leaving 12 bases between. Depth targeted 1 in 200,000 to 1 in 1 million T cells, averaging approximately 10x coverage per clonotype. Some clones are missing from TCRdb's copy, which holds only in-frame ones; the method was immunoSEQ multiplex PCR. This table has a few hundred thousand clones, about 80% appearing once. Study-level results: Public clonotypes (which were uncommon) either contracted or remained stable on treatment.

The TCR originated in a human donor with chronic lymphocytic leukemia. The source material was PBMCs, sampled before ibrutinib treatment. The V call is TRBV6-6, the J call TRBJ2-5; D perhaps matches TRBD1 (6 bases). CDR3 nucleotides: TGTGCCAGCAGTTACTCCACGGGACAAGGCCAAGAGACCCAGTACTTC. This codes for CASSYSTGQGQETQYF.